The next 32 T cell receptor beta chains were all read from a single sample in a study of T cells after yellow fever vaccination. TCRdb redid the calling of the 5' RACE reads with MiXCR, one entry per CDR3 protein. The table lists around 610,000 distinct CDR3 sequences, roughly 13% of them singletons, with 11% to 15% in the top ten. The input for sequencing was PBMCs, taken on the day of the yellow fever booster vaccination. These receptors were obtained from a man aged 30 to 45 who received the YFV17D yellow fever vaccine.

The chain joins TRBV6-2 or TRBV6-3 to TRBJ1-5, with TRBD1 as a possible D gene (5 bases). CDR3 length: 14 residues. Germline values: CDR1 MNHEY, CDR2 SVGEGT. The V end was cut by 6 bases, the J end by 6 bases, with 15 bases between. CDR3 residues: CASRRMGLGQPQHF. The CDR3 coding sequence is TGTGCCAGCAGGCGCATGGGACTAGGTCAGCCCCAGCATTTT.

The CDR3 DNA reads as TGTGCCTGGAGTGGTCGTAGCTCCTATAATTCACCCCTCCACTTT. Protein product: CAWSGRSSYNSPLHF. This chain joins TRBV30 and TRBJ1-6, with D hard to call. V lost 1 base and J 0 bases, leaving 7 bases between the germline ends. This CDR3 comprises 15 residues. From germline, CDR1 is GTSNPN and CDR2 SVGIG (reference sequence).

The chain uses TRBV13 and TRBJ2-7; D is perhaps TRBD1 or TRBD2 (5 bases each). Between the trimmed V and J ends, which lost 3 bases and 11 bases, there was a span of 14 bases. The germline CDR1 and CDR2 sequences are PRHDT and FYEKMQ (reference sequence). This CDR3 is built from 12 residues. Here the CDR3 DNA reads TGTGCCAGCAGCTTGGGATGGGGGAAGGAGTACTTC. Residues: CASSLGWGKEYF.

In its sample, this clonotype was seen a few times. CDR3 in DNA: TGCAGTGCTACGGCGGGGGCACAAGAGACCCAGTACTTC. Amino acids: CSATAGAQETQYF. The J gene is TRBJ2-5, the V gene TRBV20-1; tentatively, D is TRBD2 (7 bases). The CDR3 has 13 residues. Germline V gives CDR1 DFQATT, CDR2 SNEGSKA (reference sequence). With 4 bases removed from V and 2 bases from J, the gap between germline ends came to 11 bases.

The chain's CDR3 is CASSFTPFGPDTQYF. CDR3 nucleotides: TGTGCCAGCAGCTTTACACCCTTTGGGCCAGATACGCAGTATTTT. The J gene is TRBJ2-3, the V gene TRBV7-9, with D unclear. This CDR3 comprises 15 residues. V was trimmed by 3 bases and J by 4 bases, leaving 14 bases between them. Germline assignment: CDR1 SEHNR and CDR2 FQNEAQ (reference sequence).

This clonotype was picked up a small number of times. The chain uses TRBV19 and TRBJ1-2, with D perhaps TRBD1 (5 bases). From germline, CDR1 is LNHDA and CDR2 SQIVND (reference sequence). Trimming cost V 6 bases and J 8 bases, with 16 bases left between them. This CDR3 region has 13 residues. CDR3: CASRPREGGGYTF. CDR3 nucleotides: TGTGCCAGTAGGCCCAGGGAGGGCGGCGGCTACACCTTC.

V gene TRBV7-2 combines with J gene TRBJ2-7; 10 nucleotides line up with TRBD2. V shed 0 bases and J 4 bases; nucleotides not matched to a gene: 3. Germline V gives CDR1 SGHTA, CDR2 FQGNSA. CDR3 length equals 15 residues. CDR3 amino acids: CASSLASGRSYEQYF. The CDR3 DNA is TGTGCCAGCAGCTTAGCTAGCGGGAGGAGTTACGAGCAGTACTTC.

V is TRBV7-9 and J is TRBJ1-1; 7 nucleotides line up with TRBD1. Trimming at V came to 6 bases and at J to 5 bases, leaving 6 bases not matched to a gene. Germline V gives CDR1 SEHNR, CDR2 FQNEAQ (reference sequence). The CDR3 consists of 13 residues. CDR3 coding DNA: TGTGCCAGCAGACCGGGACAGCCGACTGAAGCTTTCTTT. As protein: CASRPGQPTEAFF.

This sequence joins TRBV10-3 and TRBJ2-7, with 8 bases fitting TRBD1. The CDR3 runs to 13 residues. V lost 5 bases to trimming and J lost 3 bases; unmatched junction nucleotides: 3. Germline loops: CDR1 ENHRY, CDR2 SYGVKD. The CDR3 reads CAISSGTGYEQYF. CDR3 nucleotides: TGTGCCATCAGTTCCGGGACAGGCTACGAGCAGTACTTC.

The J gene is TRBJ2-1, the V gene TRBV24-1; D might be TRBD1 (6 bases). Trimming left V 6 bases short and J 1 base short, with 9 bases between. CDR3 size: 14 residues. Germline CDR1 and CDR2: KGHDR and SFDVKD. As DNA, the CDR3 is TGTGCCACCAGTCCAGGGGTGTCCTACAATGAGCAGTTCTTC. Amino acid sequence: CATSPGVSYNEQFF.

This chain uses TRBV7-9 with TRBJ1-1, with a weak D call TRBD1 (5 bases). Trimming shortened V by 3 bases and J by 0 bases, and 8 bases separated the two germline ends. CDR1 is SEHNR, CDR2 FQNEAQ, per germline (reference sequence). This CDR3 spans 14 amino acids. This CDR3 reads CASSLGDVNTEAFF. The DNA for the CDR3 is TGTGCCAGCAGCTTGGGGGACGTGAACACTGAAGCTTTCTTT.

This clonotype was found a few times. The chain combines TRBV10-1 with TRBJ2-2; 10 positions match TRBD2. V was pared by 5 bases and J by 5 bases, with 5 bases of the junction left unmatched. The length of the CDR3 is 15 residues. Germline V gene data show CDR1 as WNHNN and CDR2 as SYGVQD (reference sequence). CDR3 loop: CASSPGLAPTGELFF. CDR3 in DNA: TGCGCCAGCAGTCCGGGACTAGCGCCGACCGGGGAGCTGTTTTTT.

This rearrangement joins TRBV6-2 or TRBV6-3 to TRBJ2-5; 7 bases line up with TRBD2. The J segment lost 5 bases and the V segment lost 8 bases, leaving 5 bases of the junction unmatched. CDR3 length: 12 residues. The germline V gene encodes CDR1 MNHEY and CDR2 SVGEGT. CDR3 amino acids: CASGRAGETQYF. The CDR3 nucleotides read TGTGCCAGCGGGAGGGCCGGTGAGACCCAGTACTTC.

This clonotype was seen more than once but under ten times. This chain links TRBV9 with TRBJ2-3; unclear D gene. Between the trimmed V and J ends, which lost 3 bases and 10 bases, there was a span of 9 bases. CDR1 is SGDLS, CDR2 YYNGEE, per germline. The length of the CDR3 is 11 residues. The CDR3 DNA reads TGTGCCAGCAGCGCCGGCAGGTCGCAGTATTTT. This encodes CASSAGRSQYF.

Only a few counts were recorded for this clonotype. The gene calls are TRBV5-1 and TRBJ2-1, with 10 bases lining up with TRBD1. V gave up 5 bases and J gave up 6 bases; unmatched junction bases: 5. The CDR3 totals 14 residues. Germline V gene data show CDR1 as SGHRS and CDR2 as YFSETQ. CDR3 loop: CASSERTGGNEQFF. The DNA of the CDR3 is TGCGCCAGCAGTGAACGGACAGGGGGCAATGAGCAGTTCTTC.

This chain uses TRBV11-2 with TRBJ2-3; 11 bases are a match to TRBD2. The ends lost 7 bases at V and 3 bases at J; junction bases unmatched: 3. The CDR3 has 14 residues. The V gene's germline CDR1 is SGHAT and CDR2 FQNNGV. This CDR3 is CASTLAGGTDTQYF. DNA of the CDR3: TGTGCCAGCACCCTAGCGGGAGGAACAGATACGCAGTATTTT.

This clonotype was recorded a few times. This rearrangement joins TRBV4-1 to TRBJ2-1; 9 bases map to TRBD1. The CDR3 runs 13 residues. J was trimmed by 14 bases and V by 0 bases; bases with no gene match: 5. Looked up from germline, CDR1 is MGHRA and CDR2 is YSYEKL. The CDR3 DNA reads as TGCGCCAGCAGCCAAGAAAACAGGGGGCTAAAGTTCTTC. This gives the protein CASSQENRGLKFF.

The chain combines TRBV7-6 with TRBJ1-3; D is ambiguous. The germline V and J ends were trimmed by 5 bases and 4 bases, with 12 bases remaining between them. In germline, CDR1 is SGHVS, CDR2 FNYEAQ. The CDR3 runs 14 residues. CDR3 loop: CASSLQDGGNTIYF. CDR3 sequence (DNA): TGTGCCAGCAGCCTGCAGGACGGCGGAAACACCATATATTTT.

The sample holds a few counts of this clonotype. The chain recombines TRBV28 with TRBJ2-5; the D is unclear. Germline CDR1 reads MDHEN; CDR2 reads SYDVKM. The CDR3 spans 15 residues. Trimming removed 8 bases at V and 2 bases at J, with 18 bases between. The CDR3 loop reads CASRTFGGQQETQYF. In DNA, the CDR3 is TGTGCCAGCCGGACCTTTGGTGGGCAGCAAGAGACCCAGTACTTC.

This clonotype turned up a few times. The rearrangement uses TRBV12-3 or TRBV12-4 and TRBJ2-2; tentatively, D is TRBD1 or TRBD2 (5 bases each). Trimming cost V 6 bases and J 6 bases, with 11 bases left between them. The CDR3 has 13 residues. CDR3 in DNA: TGTGCCAGCAGCCAAGGGACGGCCGGGGAGCTGTTTTTT. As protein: CASSQGTAGELFF.

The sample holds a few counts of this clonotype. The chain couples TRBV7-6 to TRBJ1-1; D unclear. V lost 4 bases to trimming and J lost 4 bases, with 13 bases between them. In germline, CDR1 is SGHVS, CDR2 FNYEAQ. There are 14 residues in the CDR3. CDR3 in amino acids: CASSSAIGVTEAFF. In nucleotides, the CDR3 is TGTGCCAGCAGCTCCGCCATTGGGGTCACTGAAGCTTTCTTT.

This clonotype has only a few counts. The CDR3 DNA is TGTGCCAGCAGTTCGCGGACAGGAGGTAACCAGCATTTT. It specifies CASSSRTGGNQHF. The J gene is TRBJ1-5, the V gene TRBV6-2 or TRBV6-3; 7 bases are shared with TRBD1. In germline, CDR1 is MNHEY, CDR2 SVGEGT. V dropped 4 bases and J dropped 12; count of bases not matched to a gene: 9. This CDR3 is built from 13 residues.

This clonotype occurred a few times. The CDR3 protein is CASSLQMDRVGPGYTF. For the CDR3, the DNA is TGTGCCAGCAGCTTACAAATGGACAGGGTTGGTCCTGGCTACACCTTC. The chain has TRBV13 and TRBJ1-2, with 8 positions matching TRBD1. Germline-derived CDR1 and CDR2 are PRHDT and FYEKMQ (reference sequence). The V and J ends lost 2 bases and 7 bases, in that order; junction bases with no gene match: 12. There are 16 residues in the CDR3.

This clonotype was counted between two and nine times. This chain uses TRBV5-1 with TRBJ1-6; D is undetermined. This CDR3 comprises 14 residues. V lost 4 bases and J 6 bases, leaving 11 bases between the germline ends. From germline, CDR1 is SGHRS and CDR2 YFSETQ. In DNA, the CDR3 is TGCGCCAGCAGCAACCGGGAGGCTAATTCACCCCTCCACTTT. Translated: CASSNREANSPLHF.

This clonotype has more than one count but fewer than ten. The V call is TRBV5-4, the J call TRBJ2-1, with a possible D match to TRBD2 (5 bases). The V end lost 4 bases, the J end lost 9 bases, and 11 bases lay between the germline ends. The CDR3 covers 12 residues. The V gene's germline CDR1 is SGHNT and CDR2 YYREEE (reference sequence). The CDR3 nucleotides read TGTGCCAGCAGCGTACTAGTCGGTGAGCAGTTCTTC. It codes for CASSVLVGEQFF.

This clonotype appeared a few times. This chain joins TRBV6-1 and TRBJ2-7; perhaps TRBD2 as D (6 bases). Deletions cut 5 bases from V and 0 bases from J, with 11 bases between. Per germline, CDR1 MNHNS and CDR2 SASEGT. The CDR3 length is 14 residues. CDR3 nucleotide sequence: TGTGCCAGCAGTAGACTAGTAAGCTCCTACGAGCAGTACTTC. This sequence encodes CASSRLVSSYEQYF.

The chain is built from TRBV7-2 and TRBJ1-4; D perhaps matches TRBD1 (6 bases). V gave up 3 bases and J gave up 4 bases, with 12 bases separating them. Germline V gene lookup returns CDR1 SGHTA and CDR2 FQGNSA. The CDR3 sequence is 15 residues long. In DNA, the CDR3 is TGTGCCAGCAGCTTTTTAACAGGGCGTAATGAAAAACTGTTTTTT. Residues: CASSFLTGRNEKLFF.

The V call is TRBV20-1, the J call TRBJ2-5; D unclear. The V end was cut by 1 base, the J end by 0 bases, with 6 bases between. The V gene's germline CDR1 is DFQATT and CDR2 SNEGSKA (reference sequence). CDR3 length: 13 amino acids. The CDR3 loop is CSARAANQETQYF. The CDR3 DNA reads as TGCAGTGCTAGAGCGGCCAACCAAGAGACCCAGTACTTC.

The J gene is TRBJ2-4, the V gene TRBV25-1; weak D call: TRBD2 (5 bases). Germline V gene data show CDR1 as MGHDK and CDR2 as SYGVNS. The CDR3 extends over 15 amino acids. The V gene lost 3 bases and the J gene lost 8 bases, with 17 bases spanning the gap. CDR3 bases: TGTGCCAGCAGTGAGAGGGTGGGAAACGAGGACATTCAGTACTTC. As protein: CASSERVGNEDIQYF.

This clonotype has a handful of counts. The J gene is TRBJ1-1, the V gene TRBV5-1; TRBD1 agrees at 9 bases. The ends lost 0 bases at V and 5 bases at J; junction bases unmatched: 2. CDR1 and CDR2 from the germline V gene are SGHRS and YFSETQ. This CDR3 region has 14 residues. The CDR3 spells CASSLGQGETEAFF. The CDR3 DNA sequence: TGCGCCAGCAGCTTGGGACAGGGGGAAACTGAAGCTTTCTTT. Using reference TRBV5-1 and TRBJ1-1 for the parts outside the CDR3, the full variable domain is KAGVTQTPRYLIKTRGQQVTLSCSPISGHRSVSWYQQTPGQGLQFLFEYFSETQRNKGNFPGRFSGRQFSNSRSEMNVSTLELGDSALYLCASSLGQGETEAFFGQGTRLTVV.

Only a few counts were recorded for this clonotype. CDR3 loop: CASSLYGRRDNEQFF. The DNA for the CDR3 is TGTGCCAGCAGTTTATACGGGAGAAGGGACAATGAGCAGTTCTTC. V is TRBV12-3 or TRBV12-4 and J is TRBJ2-1; possible D gene TRBD2, 6 bases. Trimming took 2 bases from V and 5 from J, leaving 13 bases between them. The CDR3 runs to 15 residues.

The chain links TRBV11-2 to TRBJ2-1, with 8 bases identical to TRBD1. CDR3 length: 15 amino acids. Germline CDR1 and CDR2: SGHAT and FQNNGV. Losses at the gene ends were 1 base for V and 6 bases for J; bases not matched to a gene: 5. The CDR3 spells CASSLGFTGGNEQFF. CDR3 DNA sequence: TGTGCCAGCAGCTTAGGATTCACAGGGGGCAATGAGCAGTTCTTC.